This T cell receptor beta chain was sequenced for a study of graft-versus-host responses after intestinal transplantation. About the research overall: Transplants were multivisceral, liver-intestinal, or isolated intestinal. The study's findings and limits: Marrow from the recipient contained GvH clones, some of which had appeared first in ileum or blood.

Profiled with immunoSEQ multiplex PCR; TCRdb holds only in-frame clones, not every one. The sample lists about 19,000 clones, under 40% occurring once. V lost 5 bases to trimming and J lost 6 bases; unmatched junction nucleotides: 7. The germline CDR1 and CDR2 sequences are SNHLY and FYNNEI. The CDR3 length is 14 residues. Labeling with CFSE marked 200,000 or so responder cells, which were plated with 200,000 or so irradiated, violet-dye-labeled stimulator cells. The rearrangement joins TRBV2 to TRBJ2-5, with 9 bases fitting TRBD1. The sample in question was alloreactive CD4+ T cells from a mixed lymphocyte reaction culture, obtained before transplantation. As to subset: CFSE-low proliferating T cells sorted from approximately 6-day pre-transplant mixed lymphocyte reaction (GvH or HvG direction). This TCR derives from a human patient who was an organ donor for intestinal transplantation. CDR3 in DNA: TGTGCCAGCAGTTCGACAGGGGGAAAGAAGACCCAGTACTTC. It specifies CASSSTGGKKTQYF. Using reference TRBV2 and TRBJ2-5 for the parts outside the CDR3, the full variable domain is EPEVTQTPSHQVTQMGQEVILRCVPISNHLYFYWYRQILGQKVEFLVSFYNNEISEKSEIFDDQFSVERPDGSNFTLKIRSTKLEDSAMYFCASSSTGGKKTQYFGPGTRLLVL.